This T cell receptor beta chain was found in a study of blood T cell repertoires in COVID-19. Method: immunoSEQ multiplex PCR; TCRdb's copy keeps in-frame clones and lacks some. This table holds roughly 35,000 clones, roughly nine tenths found once. CDR1 and CDR2 (germline): LGHNA, YNFKEQ. Trimming stripped 1 base from V and 0 bases from J, with 12 bases between. This CDR3 has 16 residues. This TCR was sampled from a man aged 70-80 years with acute or convalescent COVID-19. Sequencing input: peripheral blood. The chain is built from TRBV4-2 and TRBJ1-1; D is undetermined. The CDR3 DNA is TGTGCCAGCAGCCAAGTTAATTCTCGGTTGAACACTGAAGCTTTCTTT. The encoded protein is CASSQVNSRLNTEAFF.